Listed below are T cell receptor beta chains from one sample, sequenced in a study of CD8 T cells in ankylosing spondylitis. Each CDR3 protein is one row after TCRdb ran MiXCR on the 5' RACE reads. The sample has around 230,000 distinct CDR3 sequences, about 9.1% seen once; the top ten hold approximately 7%. The sequencing input was blood, either unsorted or a sorted T cell fraction (not recorded which). The receptors come from a male donor with ankylosing spondylitis or in good health (not recorded which). CDR3s include the opening cysteine and the closing phenylalanine or tryptophan. The D gene is left open where the match is weak. Only part of the rows carry a size: once, few, many, or a class if the clone is expanded.

TRBD2,TRBV20-1,TRBJ2-3,many,TGCAGTGCTAGTCCACTAGCGGGGGACACAGATACGCAGTATTTT,CSASPLAGDTDTQYF
TRBD2,TRBV5-1,TRBJ2-7,few,TGCGCCAGCAGCCCCGGACTAGCGGGAGGATTGTACTACGAGCAGTACTTC,CASSPGLAGGLYYEQYF
NA,TRBV11-2,TRBJ2-1,many,TGTGCCAGCAGCCGAGGGATGCTAGGGAGTCCGCGGTCCAATGAGCAGTTCTTC,CASSRGMLGSPRSNEQFF
NA,TRBV6-5,TRBJ2-3,many,TGTGCCAGCAGTTACTCGAAGGTTTTGGATACGCAGTATTTT,CASSYSKVLDTQYF
NA,TRBV12-3/TRBV12-4,TRBJ1-1,many,TGTGCCAGCAGTGCCGGGACTCTTCAGACTGAAGCTTTCTTT,CASSAGTLQTEAFF
NA,TRBV6-5,TRBJ1-6,many,TGTGCCAGCAGTTCCGCCCTCCACGGGAATTCACCCCTCCACTTT,CASSSALHGNSPLHF
TRBD1,TRBV3-1,TRBJ2-6,NA,TGTGCCAGCAGCCCTGGGACAGGGGGTCCTGGGGCCAACGTCCTGACTTTC,CASSPGTGGPGANVLTF
NA,TRBV20-1,TRBJ2-1,many,TGCAGTGTCGGGGACTGGACTTACAATGAGCAGTTCTTC,CSVGDWTYNEQFF
TRBD2,TRBV20-1,TRBJ2-1,many,TGCAGTGCTGGACTAGCGGGGGTTTCCTACAATGAGCAGTTCTTC,CSAGLAGVSYNEQFF
NA,TRBV19,TRBJ2-7,many,TGTGCCAGTAGCCTCGGACGGAACTACGAGCAGTACTTC,CASSLGRNYEQYF
TRBD1,TRBV5-1,TRBJ1-5,many,TGCGCCAGCAGCTTGGCCGGGACAGGGAATCAGCCCCAGCATTTT,CASSLAGTGNQPQHF
NA,TRBV3-1,TRBJ2-3,many,TGTGCCAGCAGCCAAGAAAGGGGAAGGGATACGCAGTATTTT,CASSQERGRDTQYF
NA,TRBV7-9,TRBJ1-2,many,TGTGCCAGCAGCACCCCCGGAACCCCTCATGGCTACACCTTC,CASSTPGTPHGYTF
NA,TRBV30,TRBJ2-7,many,TGTGCCTGGAGTCACGACAGGTACGAGCAGTACTTC,CAWSHDRYEQYF
TRBD2,TRBV20-1,TRBJ2-1,NA,TGCAGTGCTAGAGAGGGCGGGGGAACCTACAATGAGCAGTTCTTC,CSAREGGGTYNEQFF
NA,TRBV7-2,TRBJ1-2,few,TGTGCCAGCAGCTTAGCGTCACAGGGCGGGGCCACCTTC,CASSLASQGGATF